A single sample is the source of the 25 T cell receptor beta chains below, sequenced in a study of cytomegalovirus exposure and HLA in healthy donors. It was with 60 Vbeta and 13 Jbeta primers that the PCR ran. Sequenced by immunoSEQ multiplex PCR; TCRdb stores in-frame clones only, minus some. The sample comprises 150,000 to 200,000 clones, about four fifths of which are singletons, and 5% to 6% rests with the top ten. The specimen was PBMCs. The receptors here all came from a woman aged 25 to 45 in good health and CMV-seropositive.

This chain uses TRBV4-3 with TRBJ2-7; 12 bases match TRBD1. The CDR3 length is 15 residues. V gave up 0 bases and J gave up 6 bases; unmatched junction bases: 3. CDR1 and CDR2 from the germline V gene are LGHNA and YSLEER. CDR3 amino acids: CASSQEGQGASEQYF. For the CDR3, the DNA is TGCGCCAGCAGCCAAGAGGGACAGGGGGCTAGCGAGCAGTACTTC.

V usage is TRBV5-1 and J usage is TRBJ1-1, with D perhaps TRBD1 (6 bases). The CDR3 length is 13 residues. V shed 6 bases and J shed 8 bases, with 17 bases lying between them. The germline CDR1 and CDR2 sequences are SGHRS and YFSETQ. The CDR3 protein is CASNLDGQREAFF. The DNA for the CDR3 is TGCGCCAGCAACCTGGATGGACAGCGAGAAGCTTTCTTT. Full variable domain (outside the CDR3, taken from reference TRBV5-1 and TRBJ1-1): KAGVTQTPRYLIKTRGQQVTLSCSPISGHRSVSWYQQTPGQGLQFLFEYFSETQRNKGNFPGRFSGRQFSNSRSEMNVSTLELGDSALYLCASNLDGQREAFFGQGTRLTVV.

V usage is TRBV11-3 and J usage is TRBJ2-1; 8 bases match TRBD2. There are 15 residues in the CDR3. Germline loops: CDR1 SGHNT, CDR2 YENEEA. V trimming: 3 bases; J trimming: 2 bases; junction bases outside the gene matches: 3. In nucleotides, the CDR3 is TGTGCCAGCAGCTTCGTAGCGGGGCCCTACAATGAGCAGTTCTTC. Translating it yields CASSFVAGPYNEQFF.

The chain is built from TRBV27 and TRBJ2-1; 7 nucleotides align to TRBD2. V lost 2 bases, J lost 9 bases, and 7 bases stayed unmatched. The V gene's germline CDR1 is MNHEY and CDR2 SMNVEV (reference sequence). CDR3 length: 14 amino acids. CDR3 sequence: CASSLVGGPFEQFF. CDR3 nucleotide sequence: TGTGCCAGCAGTTTAGTGGGAGGGCCATTTGAGCAGTTCTTC.

This clone was found once. The rearrangement links TRBV2 to TRBJ1-5; a weak D match, TRBD1 (6 bases). Trimming took off 0 bases at V and 9 bases at J, with 18 bases between the two ends. The CDR3 length is 16 residues. Germline-derived CDR1 and CDR2 are SNHLY and FYNNEI. For the CDR3, the DNA is TGTGCCAGCAGTGAAGCAACAGGGCGGTCCTATGTGCCCCAGCATTTT. Protein product: CASSEATGRSYVPQHF.

The rearrangement links TRBV10-2 to TRBJ1-5; 9 bases are a match to TRBD1. Trimming took 6 bases from V and 4 from J; bases not matched to a gene: 4. Germline lookup yields CDR1 WSHSY and CDR2 SAAADI. The CDR3 is 14 amino acids. In DNA form, the CDR3 reads TGCGCCAGCAGCCCCGGGACAGGGAATCAGCCCCAGCATTTT. Translation: CASSPGTGNQPQHF.

This clone is deemed medium-sized (0.01 to 0.1%). This rearrangement joins TRBV6-1 to TRBJ2-3, with 9 positions matching TRBD1. With 0 bases clipped from V and 12 bases from J, the junction kept 10 bases outside the gene matches. Germline-derived CDR1 and CDR2 are MNHNS and SASEGT. CDR3 length: 15 residues. CDR3 sequence: CASSEALTGGDLQYF. In nucleotides, the CDR3 is TGTGCCAGCAGTGAAGCCTTGACAGGGGGGGATTTACAGTATTTT.

The chain employs TRBV18 and TRBJ1-2; D not certain. Deletions cut 3 bases from V and 5 bases from J, with 22 bases between. This CDR3 spans 17 amino acids. Germline assignment: CDR1 KGHSH and CDR2 LQKENI. The CDR3 DNA reads as TGTGCCAGCTCACCCGGATCGCAACGGGAGGGTAGTTATGGCTACACCTTC. It translates to CASSPGSQREGSYGYTF.

In this sample, this clone turned up once. The chain is built from TRBV29-1 and TRBJ1-2; weak D call: TRBD1 (5 bases). There are 12 residues in the CDR3. Looked up from germline, CDR1 is SQVTM and CDR2 is ANQGSEA. V was pared by 4 bases and J by 5 bases, with 11 bases between. The CDR3: CSVVQSGYGYTF. In DNA, the CDR3 is TGCAGCGTTGTCCAATCAGGGTATGGCTACACCTTC.

V is TRBV6-5 and J is TRBJ2-7; TRBD1 is a possible D gene (5 bases). The CDR3 runs to 14 residues. Germline CDR1 MNHEY, CDR2 SVGAGI. Deletions cut 0 bases from V and 4 bases from J, with 10 bases between. The CDR3 DNA sequence: TGTGCCAGCAGTTACTCGCCCAGGGCTTACGAGCAGTACTTC. Residues: CASSYSPRAYEQYF.

CDR3 in DNA: TGTGCCAGCAGCTTGTTAGGGGGAGCCGACGGTACGCAGTATTTT. It translates to CASSLLGGADGTQYF. V gene TRBV5-6 combines with J gene TRBJ2-3, with D perhaps matching TRBD1 (6 bases). This CDR3 has 15 residues. The germline V gene has CDR1 SGHDT and CDR2 YYEEEE. Trimming stripped 1 base from V and 8 bases from J, with 17 bases between. The entire variable domain, with the rest obtained from reference TRBV5-6 and TRBJ2-3, is as follows: DAGVTQSPTHLIKTRGQQVTLRCSPKSGHDTVSWYQQALGQGPQFIFQYYEEEERQRGNFPDRFSGHQFPNYSSELNVNALLLGDSALYLCASSLLGGADGTQYFGPGTRLTVL.

The genes are TRBV7-2 and TRBJ2-7; 7 bases are a match to TRBD2. Germline CDR1 and CDR2: SGHTA and FQGNSA. J lost 3 bases, V lost 0 bases, and 5 bases had no gene match. This CDR3 contains 15 residues. Here the CDR3 reads CASSLALAADYEQYF. The CDR3, as DNA: TGTGCCAGCAGCTTAGCTCTAGCGGCCGACTACGAGCAGTACTTC.

This clone was counted only a few times. V usage is TRBV2 and J usage is TRBJ1-2; 10 bases agree with TRBD1. V lost 8 bases to trimming and J lost 7 bases; unmatched junction nucleotides: 10. This CDR3 spans 14 amino acids. The germline V gene has CDR1 SNHLY and CDR2 FYNNEI. CDR3 bases: TGTGCCAGCGTTTGGACAGGGGGTAAAGGTGGCTACACCTTC. As protein: CASVWTGGKGGYTF. Together with reference TRBV2 and TRBJ1-2, the CDR3 gives the full variable domain: EPEVTQTPSHQVTQMGQEVILRCVPISNHLYFYWYRQILGQKVEFLVSFYNNEISEKSEIFDDQFSVERPDGSNFTLKIRSTKLEDSAMYFCASVWTGGKGGYTFGSGTRLTVV.

This clone has more than one count but fewer than ten. This sequence joins TRBV6-1 and TRBJ2-7; D may be TRBD1 (6 bases). The V and J ends lost 1 base and 1 base respectively, with 11 bases between them. CDR3 length: 15 residues. The germline V gene has CDR1 MNHNS and CDR2 SASEGT. In DNA, the CDR3 is TGTGCCAGCAGTGAAGAACCAGGGGCATCCTACGAGCAGTACTTC. Amino acids: CASSEEPGASYEQYF.

The CDR3 here is CASKLFGGDYGYTF. CDR3 coding DNA: TGTGCCAGCAAATTATTCGGCGGGGACTATGGCTACACCTTC. The genes are TRBV6-4 and TRBJ1-2; D unresolved. The CDR3 has 14 amino acids. Per germline, CDR1 MRHNA and CDR2 SNTAGT. V lost 7 bases to trimming and J lost 3 bases, with 15 bases between them.

The chain has TRBV6-6 and TRBJ2-7; TRBD2 agrees at 7 bases. CDR1 is MNHNY, CDR2 SVGAGI, per germline (reference sequence). The CDR3 loop spans 14 amino acids. V dropped 6 bases and J dropped 4; count of bases not matched to a gene: 9. The CDR3 sequence: CASRAGLEGYEQYF. The CDR3 DNA reads TGTGCCAGCAGGGCAGGACTAGAGGGGTACGAGCAGTACTTC.

This clone was seen more than once but under ten times. V gene TRBV5-6 combines with J gene TRBJ2-1; D gene ambiguous. CDR1 is SGHDT and CDR2 is YYEEEE in the germline V gene. V lost 2 bases, J lost 10 bases, and 13 bases lay in between. The CDR3 covers 13 residues. The CDR3: CASSLVTRSEQFF. The CDR3 DNA reads TGTGCCAGCAGCTTAGTAACGAGGAGCGAGCAGTTCTTC.

The gene calls are TRBV7-2 and TRBJ2-7, with 11 bases fitting TRBD2. Germline V CDR1 and CDR2: SGHTA, FQGNSA. Trimming at V came to 3 bases and at J to 3 bases, leaving 4 bases not matched to a gene. This CDR3 has 15 amino acids. CDR3 DNA: TGTGCCAGCAGCTTTAAAGGACTAGCGGGCTACGAGCAGTACTTC. It translates to CASSFKGLAGYEQYF.

The chain links TRBV9 to TRBJ2-6; D uncertain. Germline assignment: CDR1 SGDLS and CDR2 YYNGEE. The CDR3 is 16 residues long. The V and J ends lost 3 bases and 0 bases respectively, with 10 bases between them. CDR3 in amino acids: CASSAIDNSGANVLTF. The CDR3 nucleotides are TGTGCCAGCAGCGCAATCGACAACTCTGGGGCCAACGTCCTGACTTTC.

J is TRBJ2-7 and V is TRBV2; the D is unclear. Trimming removed 0 bases at V and 5 bases at J, with 11 bases between. The length of the CDR3 is 14 residues. Germline V gives CDR1 SNHLY, CDR2 FYNNEI. CDR3 amino acids: CASSEAHLDDEQYF. As DNA, the CDR3 is TGTGCCAGCAGTGAAGCACACCTAGATGACGAGCAGTACTTC.

The chain is built from TRBV7-9 and TRBJ1-2, with a tentative D call TRBD1 (5 bases). The V end lost 6 bases, the J end lost 6 bases, and 8 bases lay between the germline ends. Germline CDR1 reads SEHNR; CDR2 reads FQNEAQ (reference sequence). CDR3 length: 11 amino acids. CDR3 nucleotide sequence: TGTGCCAGCAGAGGGACTGATGGCTACACCTTC. Its protein product is CASRGTDGYTF.

V is TRBV28 and J is TRBJ1-6, with D perhaps TRBD1 (5 bases). CDR1 MDHEN and CDR2 SYDVKM come from the germline V gene. The CDR3 covers 13 residues. The V end lost 10 bases, the J end lost 8 bases, and 15 bases lay between the germline ends. Here the CDR3 reads CANSQGNHSPLHF. CDR3 nucleotides: TGTGCCAACTCCCAGGGTAATCATTCACCCCTCCACTTT.

The genes are TRBV10-2 and TRBJ2-2, with 10 bases identical to TRBD2. Germline CDR1 reads WSHSY; CDR2 reads SAAADI. This CDR3 has 16 amino acids. After removal of 7 bases from V and 4 bases from J, the junction contained 9 bases not matched to a gene. CDR3 sequence reads: CASKSPSGGTTGELFF. Here the CDR3 DNA reads TGCGCCAGCAAGAGCCCTAGCGGGGGTACCACCGGGGAGCTGTTTTTT.

The gene calls are TRBV5-4 and TRBJ1-2; possible D gene TRBD1, 6 bases. Germline values: CDR1 SGHNT, CDR2 YYREEE (reference sequence). The V end lost 1 base, the J end lost 2 bases, and 18 bases lay between the germline ends. There are 17 residues in the CDR3. CDR3 bases: TGTGCCAGCAGCTTGAATAGAATAGGGCAGGGGAACTATGGCTACACCTTC. This encodes CASSLNRIGQGNYGYTF.

The gene calls are TRBV7-9 and TRBJ1-3, with D possibly TRBD1 on 6 matching bases. Looked up from germline, CDR1 is SEHNR and CDR2 is FQNEAQ (reference sequence). The CDR3 runs 15 residues. The ends were cut back, 5 bases at V and 0 bases at J, with 11 bases in the middle. The CDR3 loop reads CASSPWTVSGNTIYF. Here the CDR3 DNA reads TGTGCCAGCAGCCCCTGGACAGTCTCTGGAAACACCATATATTTT.